This note documents a single T cell receptor (beta chain) sequence. This sample is drawn from a study of technical replicates of blood from several donors. The table came from immunoSEQ multiplex PCR; TCRdb's copy has only in-frame clones and leaves some out. This table holds some 93,000 clones, 95% found once. Trimming left V 3 bases short and J 0 bases short, with 23 bases between. CDR3 size: 19 residues. The germline V gene has CDR1 MGHRA and CDR2 YSYEKL. The TCR sequence derives from a human donor in good health. Sequenced sample: T cells isolated from PBMCs. V and J are TRBV4-1 and TRBJ1-1, with D tentatively TRBD1 (5 bases). In DNA, the CDR3 is TGCGCCAGCAGCCAGTTTTCCAGGGTGAGCCTTATTATGAACACTGAAGCTTTCTTT. Encoded protein: CASSQFSRVSLIMNTEAFF.